This T cell receptor (beta chain) was observed in a study of cytotoxic CD8 clonotypes in ibrutinib-treated CLL. The assay was immunoSEQ multiplex PCR, and TCRdb's table has in-frame clones only and misses some. Of about 150,000 clones listed, approximately 80% are singletons. Per the germline V gene, CDR1 is SGHTA and CDR2 is FQGNSA. The germline V and J ends were trimmed by 6 bases and 0 bases, with 15 bases remaining between them. The CDR3 consists of 16 residues. The TCR sequence derives from a human donor with chronic lymphocytic leukemia. The sample consisted of PBMCs, taken after 24 months of ibrutinib treatment. The chain has TRBV7-2 and TRBJ1-5; D possibly corresponds to TRBD1 (5 bases). CDR3 amino acids: CASSFGAAYSNQPQHF. The CDR3 region has the DNA TGTGCCAGCAGTTTTGGGGCGGCCTATAGCAATCAGCCCCAGCATTTT.